This T cell receptor beta chain was captured in a study of cytomegalovirus exposure and HLA in healthy donors. Study in general: It was reported in a later analysis that the approximately 120 validation repertoires used the same platform as the roughly 700 first-cohort repertoires.

On this clone itself: Its antigen is not identified.

Study-wide points: Most sequenced TCRs were rare (though some public TCRs occurred in many donors).

The donors were members of the approximately 110-subject validation cohort (separate from the roughly 700-subject first cohort). Here immunoSEQ multiplex PCR was the method, and the copy in TCRdb shows in-frame clones only, minus some. The sample lists a few hundred thousand clones, around nine tenths occurring once. The CDR3 is 13 amino acids. Germline values: CDR1 SQVTM, CDR2 ANQGSEA. V trimming: 6 bases; J trimming: 4 bases; junction bases outside the gene matches: 7. What was sequenced was PBMCs. The genes are TRBV29-1 and TRBJ2-7, with 9 bases identical to TRBD1. The receptor's source is a young woman in good health and CMV-seronegative. The CDR3 loop is CSVIAGTGYEQYF. In DNA form, the CDR3 reads TGCAGCGTAATCGCCGGGACAGGGTACGAGCAGTACTTC.